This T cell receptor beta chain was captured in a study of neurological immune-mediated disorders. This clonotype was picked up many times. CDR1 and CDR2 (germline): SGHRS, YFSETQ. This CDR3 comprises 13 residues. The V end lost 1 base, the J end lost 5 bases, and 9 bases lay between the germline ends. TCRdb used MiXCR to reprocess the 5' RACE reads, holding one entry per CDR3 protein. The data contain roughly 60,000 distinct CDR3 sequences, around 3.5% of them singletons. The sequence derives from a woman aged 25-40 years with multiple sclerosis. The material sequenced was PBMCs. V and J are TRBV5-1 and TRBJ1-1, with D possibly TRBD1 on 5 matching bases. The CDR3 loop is CASSLKWGTEAFF. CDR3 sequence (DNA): TGCGCCAGCAGCTTGAAATGGGGGACTGAAGCTTTCTTT.